The 25 T cell receptor beta chains below were found in one sample sequenced in a study of T cell responses to AZD1222 COVID-19 vaccine. Libraries were prepared by immunoSEQ multiplex PCR; TCRdb keeps only in-frame clonotypes and omits some of them. The data show about 130,000 clones, more than 75% seen once. The specimen was peripheral blood, collected on day 0 of AZD1222 vaccination. The receptors were sampled from an adult in good health.

This clone was detected once. The genes are TRBV15 and TRBJ2-7; D uncertain. The V and J ends lost 3 bases and 5 bases respectively, with 20 bases between them. Looked up from germline, CDR1 is LNHNV and CDR2 is YYDKDF (reference sequence). This CDR3 has 16 residues. CDR3 bases: TGTGCCACCAGCAGGCGCCAAAGGGATTACCCCCACGAGCAGTACTTC. Protein product: CATSRRQRDYPHEQYF.

The chain links TRBV25-1 to TRBJ2-4; D possibly corresponds to TRBD1 (6 bases). V lost 7 bases and J 0 bases, leaving 22 bases between the germline ends. The CDR3 is 18 residues long. CDR1 is MGHDK, CDR2 SYGVNS, per germline. The CDR3 is CASTSTGYIALAKNIQYF. In DNA, the CDR3 is TGTGCCAGCACCTCTACAGGGTACATCGCTCTAGCCAAAAACATTCAGTACTTC. The full variable domain, its missing parts supplied by reference TRBV25-1 and TRBJ2-4, is EADIYQTPRYLVIGTGKKITLECSQTMGHDKMYWYQQDPGMELHLIHYSYGVNSTEKGDLSSESTVSRIRTEHFPLTLESARPSHTSQYLCASTSTGYIALAKNIQYFGAGTRLSVL.

The gene calls are TRBV5-1 and TRBJ1-3, with TRBD1 matching 9 bases. The trim removed 0 bases at V and 4 bases at J, leaving 14 bases unmatched. The CDR3 is 19 residues long. CDR1 is SGHRS and CDR2 is YFSETQ in the germline V gene. The CDR3 protein is CASSLVGQGRGLGGNTIYF. The CDR3 nucleotides read TGCGCCAGCAGCTTGGTGGGACAGGGAAGGGGGCTTGGAGGAAACACCATATATTTT.

The J gene is TRBJ1-2, the V gene TRBV30, with D maybe TRBD1 (6 bases). The length of the CDR3 is 13 residues. The germline V gene encodes CDR1 GTSNPN and CDR2 SVGIG (reference sequence). Trimming stripped 5 bases from V and 13 bases from J, with 23 bases between. This CDR3 is CAWGGLLSAKATF. The CDR3 DNA reads as TGTGCCTGGGGGGGCCTGTTGTCGGCGAAGGCCACCTTC.

The chain uses TRBV25-1 and TRBJ1-1, with a possible D match to TRBD1 (5 bases). Trimming stripped 7 bases from V and 2 bases from J, with 20 bases between. CDR1 and CDR2 (germline): MGHDK, SYGVNS. The CDR3 runs to 16 residues. CDR3 residues: CASNNGRGRVNTEAFF. The CDR3 bases are TGTGCCAGCAACAACGGCCGGGGCAGAGTAAACACTGAAGCTTTCTTT.

This clone was seen only once. The rearrangement uses TRBV28 and TRBJ1-6; TRBD1 is a possible D gene (5 bases). This CDR3 has 14 residues. Per germline, CDR1 MDHEN and CDR2 SYDVKM. V was clipped by 8 bases and J by 9 bases, with 17 bases between them. In DNA, the CDR3 is TGTGCCAGCGCTCGGGGAGGGGAAGTTTCACCCCTCCACTTT. Protein product: CASARGGEVSPLHF. The full variable domain, its missing parts supplied by reference TRBV28 and TRBJ1-6, is DVKVTQSSRYLVKRTGEKVFLECVQDMDHENMFWYRQDPGLGLRLIYFSYDVKMKEKGDIPEGYSVSREKKERFSLILESASTNQTSMYLCASARGGEVSPLHFGNGTRLTVT.

The chain has TRBV6-5 and TRBJ2-7; D is perhaps TRBD1 (5 bases). Germline V gives CDR1 MNHEY, CDR2 SVGAGI. The V gene lost 5 bases and the J gene lost 3 bases, with 11 bases spanning the gap. The CDR3 has 13 amino acids. As DNA, the CDR3 is TGTGCCAGCAGTACAAGGGGTAGCTACGAGCAGTACTTC. Protein: CASSTRGSYEQYF.

J is TRBJ1-1 and V is TRBV28, with D unclear. This CDR3 is built from 11 residues. Germline CDR1 reads MDHEN; CDR2 reads SYDVKM. The CDR3: CVCGWNTEAFF. CDR3 nucleotide sequence: TGTGTCTGTGGTTGGAACACTGAAGCTTTCTTT.

V usage is TRBV7-6 and J usage is TRBJ2-1, with 10 bases lining up with TRBD1. V lost 4 bases to trimming and J lost 9 bases; unmatched junction nucleotides: 3. The CDR3 length is 13 residues. Germline CDR1 and CDR2: SGHVS and FNYEAQ. In DNA, the CDR3 is TGTGCCAGCAGCTGGGACAGGGGATCTGAGCAGTTCTTC. Amino acids: CASSWDRGSEQFF.

CDR3 amino acids: CATSETADSGGYTF. The CDR3 coding sequence is TGTGCCACCAGTGAGACCGCGGACTCTGGTGGCTACACCTTC. J is TRBJ1-2 and V is TRBV24-1, with D unresolved. CDR1 and CDR2 (germline): KGHDR, SFDVKD. This CDR3 is built from 14 residues. The germline V and J ends were trimmed by 4 bases and 7 bases, with 15 bases remaining between them.

The V gene is TRBV30, the J gene TRBJ1-3, with D hard to call. This CDR3 is built from 14 residues. V was cut by 0 bases and J by 0 bases, with 6 bases left in between. Germline loops: CDR1 GTSNPN, CDR2 SVGIG (reference sequence). The CDR3 sequence is CAWSVRASGNTIYF. The CDR3 nucleotides are TGTGCCTGGAGTGTACGGGCCTCTGGAAACACCATATATTTT. The entire variable domain, with the rest obtained from reference TRBV30 and TRBJ1-3, is as follows: SQTIHQWPATLVQPVGSPLSLECTVEGTSNPNLYWYRQAAGRGLQLLFYSVGIGQISSEVPQNLSASRPQDRQFILSSKKLLLSDSGFYLCAWSVRASGNTIYFGEGSWLTVV.

The V and J genes are TRBV6-4 and TRBJ1-1; D not certain. The CDR3 extends over 12 amino acids. V lost 4 bases and J 6 bases, leaving 9 bases between the germline ends. Germline V gene lookup returns CDR1 MRHNA and CDR2 SNTAGT. This CDR3 is CASSAKEAEAFF. The CDR3 DNA sequence: TGTGCCAGCAGTGCGAAGGAGGCTGAAGCTTTCTTT.

V and J are TRBV9 and TRBJ1-4; D ambiguous. The V end was cut by 0 bases, the J end by 3 bases, with 9 bases between. Germline V gene sequence: CDR1 SGDLS, CDR2 YYNGEE. CDR3 size: 15 residues. The CDR3 DNA reads as TGTGCCAGCAGCGTAGTGGGCGGCTCTAATGAAAAACTGTTTTTT. Residues: CASSVVGGSNEKLFF.

The chain combines TRBV28 with TRBJ1-5; 7 nucleotides line up with TRBD1. Germline lookup yields CDR1 MDHEN and CDR2 SYDVKM. V lost 7 bases to trimming and J lost 4 bases; unmatched junction nucleotides: 10. CDR3 length: 15 amino acids. The CDR3 nucleotides are TGTGCCAGCACTCTTCAGGGGGGGTCTAATCAGCCCCAGCATTTT. It translates to CASTLQGGSNQPQHF.

This chain uses TRBV29-1 with TRBJ1-2; the match to TRBD1 covers 8 bases. CDR1 is SQVTM, CDR2 ANQGSEA, per germline. V lost 5 bases, J lost 3 bases, and 5 bases stayed unmatched. The CDR3 is 13 residues long. The CDR3, as DNA: TGCAGCGTTTTTGGACAGGGTGACTATGGCTACACCTTC. It translates to CSVFGQGDYGYTF.

The rearrangement links TRBV6-5 to TRBJ1-5; no firm D call. Trimming removed 11 bases at V and 0 bases at J, with 11 bases between. The CDR3 has 13 residues. Germline V gene lookup returns CDR1 MNHEY and CDR2 SVGAGI. The CDR3 DNA follows: TGTGCCTCCCGAGAGGATAGCAATCAGCCCCAGCATTTT. It codes for CASREDSNQPQHF.

This clone was observed a few times. The rearrangement uses TRBV7-9 and TRBJ2-7; D not resolved. Looked up from germline, CDR1 is SEHNR and CDR2 is FQNEAQ (reference sequence). The V and J ends lost 5 bases and 3 bases respectively, with 8 bases between them. This CDR3 has 12 residues. DNA for the CDR3: TGTGCCAGCAGCCCTCCGGGCTACGAGCAGTACTTC. It encodes CASSPPGYEQYF.

The chain couples TRBV10-3 to TRBJ1-1; D is perhaps TRBD1 (6 bases). Germline V gene sequence: CDR1 ENHRY, CDR2 SYGVKD. Trimming took off 8 bases at V and 1 base at J, with 17 bases between the two ends. The CDR3 is 15 amino acids. DNA of the CDR3: TGTGCCATCCGACCCCTCCAGGGGCAGAACACTGAAGCTTTCTTT. It is translated as CAIRPLQGQNTEAFF.

This rearrangement joins TRBV23-1 to TRBJ1-2; perhaps TRBD1 as D (5 bases). TRBV23-1 is classed as an ORF, of uncertain function. The CDR3 has 20 amino acids. V lost 1 base, J lost 2 bases, and 26 bases lay in between. CDR3: CASSQFSVVGTVDLNYGYTF. In DNA form, the CDR3 reads TGCGCCAGCAGTCAATTTTCAGTTGTTGGGACGGTGGACTTAAACTATGGCTACACCTTC.

The chain employs TRBV19 and TRBJ1-5; a possible D gene is TRBD1 (6 bases). The CDR3 is 17 residues long. The ends were cut back, 3 bases at V and 0 bases at J, with 15 bases in the middle. Germline-derived CDR1 and CDR2 are LNHDA and SQIVND (reference sequence). CDR3 region: CASSIATGTYSNQPQHF. CDR3 coding DNA: TGTGCCAGTAGTATCGCAACAGGGACCTATAGCAATCAGCCCCAGCATTTT.

V usage is TRBV14 and J usage is TRBJ2-6; D may correspond to TRBD1 or TRBD2 (6 bases each). The CDR3 loop spans 16 amino acids. V was trimmed by 2 bases and J by 3 bases, leaving 11 bases between them. Germline V gene data show CDR1 as SGHDN and CDR2 as FVKESK. Written as DNA, the CDR3 is TGTGCCAGCAGCCAACTCAGGGGAGGTGGGGCCAACGTCCTGACTTTC. Protein: CASSQLRGGGANVLTF. Full variable domain (outside the CDR3, taken from reference TRBV14 and TRBJ2-6): EAGVTQFPSHSVIEKGQTVTLRCDPISGHDNLYWYRRVMGKEIKFLLHFVKESKQDESGMPNNRFLAERTGGTYSTLKVQPAELEDSGVYFCASSQLRGGGANVLTFGAGSRLTVL.

This clone showed up just once. The chain carries TRBV7-9 and TRBJ2-7; D possibly corresponds to TRBD2 (5 bases). The CDR3 totals 13 residues. Germline lookup yields CDR1 SEHNR and CDR2 FQNEAQ (reference sequence). Trimming removed 5 bases from V and 4 bases from J, with 12 bases in between. CDR3 region: CASSAPDLYEQYF. The CDR3 coding sequence is TGTGCCAGCAGCGCCCCGGACTTATACGAGCAGTACTTC.

This clone was seen just once. This chain connects TRBV9 to TRBJ2-7, with no clear D. Trimming stripped 4 bases from V and 3 bases from J, with 17 bases between. CDR3 size: 15 residues. Germline CDR1 SGDLS, CDR2 YYNGEE. The CDR3 sequence: CASSPSVVNFYEQYF. In DNA form, the CDR3 reads TGTGCCAGCAGCCCCAGTGTGGTCAACTTCTACGAGCAGTACTTC. Complete variable domain (other parts from reference TRBV9 and TRBJ2-7): DSGVTQTPKHLITATGQRVTLRCSPRSGDLSVYWYQQSLDQGLQFLIQYYNGEERAKGNILERFSAQQFPDLHSELNLSSLELGDSALYFCASSPSVVNFYEQYFGPGTRLTVT.

On this clone itself: The identical CDR3 is also encoded by other nucleotide sequences in the sample. The CDR3 region is CASSWGGNQPQHF. The CDR3 bases are TGTGCCAGCAGTTGGGGGGGCAATCAGCCCCAGCATTTT. The chain is built from TRBV27 and TRBJ1-5, with D possibly TRBD1 on 5 matching bases. There are 13 residues in the CDR3. Germline assignment: CDR1 MNHEY and CDR2 SMNVEV (reference sequence). V was trimmed by 4 bases and J by 2 bases, leaving 6 bases between them.

The genes are TRBV29-1 and TRBJ1-1; 7 nucleotides match TRBD1. The V gene's germline CDR1 is SQVTM and CDR2 ANQGSEA. This CDR3 comprises 14 residues. With V trimmed by 6 bases and J by 4 bases, 11 bases remained unmatched. The CDR3 loop reads CSVSILTGFTEAFF. The CDR3 coding sequence is TGCAGCGTCTCTATTTTGACAGGGTTCACTGAAGCTTTCTTT.